This T cell receptor (beta chain) was observed in a study of CD8+ T cells in alopecia areata listed by TCRdb under 2018. Background for the entire study: Treated patients were enrolled in an open-label pilot trial of oral tofacitinib at 5 to 10 mg twice daily for moderate-to-severe alopecia areata. Patients stayed on tofacitinib for 6 to 18 months and then had 6 months of follow-up off drug so that delayed response and recurrence could be assessed. Scalp clonality was compared across normal scalp (n=4), patchy alopecia areata scalp (n=8), and alopecia totalis/universalis scalp (n=8). In both human patients and the C3H/HeJ mouse model, the study applied high-throughput TCRbeta sequencing to look at T cell clonal expansion in alopecia areata. Disease severity in treated patients was measured with the SALT score, which quantifies the percentage of affected scalp surface area. Human TCRbeta sequencing covered scalp tissue and sorted CD4+ and CD8+ peripheral blood T cells from patchy and totalis/universalis alopecia areata patients and healthy controls. RNA was obtained with the PAXgene miRNA kit for fixed scalp, the miRNeasy kit for PBMCs, and the RNeasy kit for mouse skin. Biopsies were taken from tofacitinib-treated patients at baseline and at 4 and 24 weeks of treatment, and a later scalp biopsy was taken in several of the tofacitinib-treated patients. immunoSEQ multiplex PCR using 35 Vbeta forward primers and 13 Jbeta reverse primers was used to amplify TCRbeta CDR3 regions.

CDR1 and CDR2 were assigned from the germline V gene (reference sequence) as SSHAT and FNYEAQ. The CDR3 contains 13 residues, cysteine and phenylalanine counted. Only the CDR3 region is kept as DNA, spanning 39 bases read in frame from base 1. This clone was observed a handful of times. Its antigen is not yet known. A junction end diverges from the germline sequence, so it may reflect a read error. Broad study findings and their caveats: Compared with normal scalp, lesional scalp, particularly in alopecia totalis/universalis, had higher clonality and more expanded CD8+ clones, which suggests antigenic drive. Because the treated cohort was small and had only one nonresponder, larger studies are needed to examine links between baseline CD8+ expansion and response. Shared TCR sequences between patients were less evident than in mice, which may be partly attributable to HLA diversity in the patient population. Unlike mouse skin, where gammadelta T cells dominate, normal human skin contains resident alphabeta T cells that get sequenced too, which complicates analysis of the scalp TCR repertoire. Tofacitinib significantly decreased scalp clonality and the number of expanded CD8+ clones among the top 100 scalp clones. During tofacitinib treatment, many expanded lesional clones remained in scalp and blood, and this persistence may partly explain relapse after treatment is stopped.

In light of the paper, this sample's treatment or condition label describes: oral pan-JAK inhibitor, 5-10 mg twice daily. Peripheral blood and lesional scalp punch biopsies were obtained from patients with alopecia areata. PBMCs were isolated by density centrifugation and stained for CD3, CD4 and CD8, after which CD4+ and CD8+ T cells were sorted on a FACSAria. Receptor amplification or capture employed the immunoSEQ multiplex PCR assay. RNA was extracted from all samples and reverse transcribed into cDNA as template for TCR sequencing. SuperScript III was used to make first-strand cDNA, primed with a 2:1 mix of oligo-dT and random hexamers. Amplification bias was assessed with a synthetic immune receptor repertoire, and residual bias was removed computationally. The published analysis was carried out like this. Raw reads were preprocessed for error removal, and CDR3 was defined according to IMGT conventions as running from the conserved cysteine to phenylalanine. Clonality was computed by normalizing Shannon entropy by log2 of the number of productive unique TCRs and subtracting the result from 1. Whether scalp clones were CD4 or CD8 was inferred by matching scalp TCRbeta sequences against CD4 and CD8 repertoires sorted from blood. What TCRdb holds here is the immuneACCESS table cut down to in-frame rearrangements. Part of the clones is not present; checked against another copy, under half of the missing clones reflect an unresolved V gene, and the others are unexplained. The V and J calls and the clone size are those of that table, but D and trimming were determined from the DNA. This sample gives a few hundred thousand clones in total; 40% to 55% of them show up just once. The ten largest clones capture roughly 2.6% of the sample.

The chain is encoded by TRBV7-7 joined to TRBJ2-1; 7 central nucleotides agree with TRBD1. The sample here was CD4+ T cells sorted from blood, taken at approximately week 36, from a patient treated with tofacitinib. The clonotype comes from a human donor with alopecia areata. The DNA sequence reads TGTGCTAGCAGCTTACGACAGGGCACTGAGCAGTTCTTC. Its coded protein is CASSLRQGTEQFF.